This T cell receptor beta chain comes out of a study of cytomegalovirus exposure and HLA in healthy donors. Study observations and caveats: Most TCR sequences showed up rarely, but some public TCRs showed up in many donors. Because they were indistinguishable, some V segments, including TRBV6-2 and TRBV6-3, were excluded. Analysis was carried out at a later point, and it linked a missense DCLRE1C variant to TCR beta V- and J-gene trimming.

Concerning this clone itself: Its antigen is unidentified.

With 6 bases clipped from V and 5 bases from J, the junction kept 6 bases outside the gene matches. Germline CDR1 and CDR2: MNHNS and SASEGT. This CDR3 has 13 residues. The PCR had 60 Vbeta and 13 Jbeta primers. TCRdb keeps only in-frame clones here, not all; method: immunoSEQ multiplex PCR. The table has 90,000 to 100,000 clones, approximately 72% seen once. J is TRBJ2-7 and V is TRBV6-1; 8 nucleotides align to TRBD1. The source material was PBMCs. This sequence was found in a man between 35 and 55 years old in good health and CMV-seropositive. CDR3 sequence: CASSRGPGNEQYF. CDR3 DNA: TGTGCCAGCAGCAGGGGGCCGGGCAACGAGCAGTACTTC.